This TCR beta chain was recorded in a study of cytomegalovirus exposure and HLA in healthy donors. Study-wide context: Most donors, roughly 77% of a few hundred genotyped, fell in the Caucasian-associated ancestry cluster.

CDR1 is LNHNV, CDR2 YYDKDF, per germline (reference sequence). This CDR3 contains 16 residues. The V segment lost 1 base and the J segment 3 bases; nucleotides outside the gene matches: 7. This PCR relied on a set of 60 Vbeta primers and 13 Jbeta primers. Measured with immunoSEQ multiplex PCR; TCRdb has only the in-frame clones, and not every one. Of roughly 150,000 clones listed, around three quarters are singletons. Details on this clone: Its antigen is unidentified.

Study results and limitations: The classifier was said to identify cytomegalovirus status with high specificity and sensitivity. Several of the most significant clusters appeared, in a later analysis, to be linked to common viral pathogens.

J is TRBJ2-7 and V is TRBV15; 9 nucleotides align to TRBD1. What was sequenced was PBMCs. The sequence derives from a man aged 35 to 55 in good health and CMV-seronegative. The CDR3 is CATSRVPGTGHYEQYF. The CDR3 nucleotides are TGTGCCACCAGCAGAGTCCCCGGGACAGGGCACTACGAGCAGTACTTC.